This entry lists 27 T cell receptor beta chains sequenced from one sample in a study of shared clonotypes between healthy human individuals. Terminally differentiated effector memory CD45RA+ cells were left out of the naive CD8 fraction, which was CD45RO-negative and positively selected for CCR7. TCRdb keeps only in-frame clones here, not all; method: immunoSEQ multiplex PCR. The sample gives millions of clones, roughly 91% of which show up once; about 1.8% is in the top ten. Sequencing used naive CD8+ T cells from PBMCs. These receptors came from a man between 18 and 35 years old in good health. Some clones in this sample may be carry-over from other donors' samples.

The chain combines TRBV15 with TRBJ1-1; 8 positions match TRBD1. The CDR3 sequence is 16 residues long. V shed 1 base and J 4 bases; nucleotides not matched to a gene: 8. Germline V CDR1 and CDR2: LNHNV, YYDKDF (reference sequence). The CDR3 bases are TGTGCCACCAGCAGAGGCAGGGGGCCCCGTGGCACTGAAGCTTTCTTT. It is translated as CATSRGRGPRGTEAFF.

For the CDR3, the DNA is TGTGCCAGCAGCCGACTAGCGGGAGGGTTGAATGAGCAGTTCTTC. It specifies CASSRLAGGLNEQFF. J is TRBJ2-1 and V is TRBV5-8; TRBD2 matches 14 bases. Trimming at V came to 4 bases and at J to 7 bases, leaving 4 bases not matched to a gene. This CDR3 comprises 15 residues. Per germline, CDR1 SGHTS and CDR2 YDEGEE. The full variable domain, in which reference TRBV5-8 and TRBJ2-1 provide the parts outside the CDR3, is EAGVTQSPTHLIKTRGQQATLRCSPISGHTSVYWYQQALGLGLQFLLWYDEGEERNRGNFPPRFSGRQFPNYSSELNVNALELEDSALYLCASSRLAGGLNEQFFGPGTRLTVL.

This rearrangement joins TRBV19 to TRBJ2-6; D possibly corresponds to TRBD1 (5 bases). The CDR3 is 16 residues long. The V and J ends lost 4 bases and 0 bases respectively, with 10 bases between them. Germline CDR1 is LNHDA and CDR2 is SQIVND (reference sequence). CDR3 in DNA: TGTGCCAGTAGTAACAGGACAAGCTCTGGGGCCAACGTCCTGACTTTC. Its protein product is CASSNRTSSGANVLTF.

J is TRBJ2-2 and V is TRBV15, with D maybe TRBD2 (6 bases). Germline V CDR1 and CDR2: LNHNV, YYDKDF (reference sequence). Trimming cost V 1 base and J 6 bases, with 9 bases left between them. This CDR3 spans 14 amino acids. The CDR3 region has the DNA TGTGCCACCAGCAGAGGGGGGGAAGCCGGGGAGCTGTTTTTT. The encoded protein is CATSRGGEAGELFF.

This chain uses TRBV27 with TRBJ2-7, with 7 bases aligning to TRBD2. In germline, CDR1 is MNHEY, CDR2 SMNVEV (reference sequence). J lost 3 bases, V lost 5 bases, and 7 bases had no gene match. This CDR3 spans 14 amino acids. DNA of the CDR3: TGTGCCAGCAGTGCGAGAGCGGGGCGCTACGAGCAGTACTTC. It is translated as CASSARAGRYEQYF.

The V gene is TRBV7-8, the J gene TRBJ2-3, with D tentatively TRBD2 (5 bases). Trimming shortened V by 1 base and J by 0 bases, and 8 bases separated the two germline ends. This CDR3 region has 15 residues. Germline V lookup: CDR1 SGHVS, CDR2 FQNEAQ. CDR3 region: CASSLGGLSTDTQYF. The CDR3 bases are TGTGCCAGCAGCTTAGGAGGGCTTAGCACAGATACGCAGTATTTT.

The genes are TRBV9 and TRBJ1-2; D is undetermined. The CDR3 length is 13 residues. The V end lost 4 bases, the J end lost 2 bases, and 9 bases lay between the germline ends. The V gene's germline CDR1 is SGDLS and CDR2 YYNGEE. CDR3 nucleotides: TGTGCCAGCAGCTCAGACTCCAACTATGGCTACACCTTC. Translation: CASSSDSNYGYTF.

The rearrangement uses TRBV10-3 and TRBJ2-2, with D perhaps matching TRBD2 (5 bases). The CDR3 is made up of 13 amino acids. V was clipped by 0 bases and J by 7 bases, with 6 bases between them. Germline V gene sequence: CDR1 ENHRY, CDR2 SYGVKD. The CDR3 coding sequence is TGTGCCATCAGTGAGTCACGGGGCGGGGAGCTGTTTTTT. It translates to CAISESRGGELFF.

V and J are TRBV28 and TRBJ1-5; the match to TRBD1 covers 8 bases. Germline V CDR1 and CDR2: MDHEN, SYDVKM. The V gene end was trimmed by 2 bases and the J gene end by 5 bases; junction bases not matched to a gene: 20. CDR3 size: 20 residues. CDR3 residues: CASSLDSGGGLGRPDQPQHF. CDR3 DNA sequence: TGTGCCAGCAGTTTAGATTCAGGGGGCGGCTTGGGGAGGCCAGATCAGCCCCAGCATTTT.

The CDR3 DNA is TGCAGCGTTCAAGGGACAGGGGTTAATGAAAAACTGTTTTTT. Protein: CSVQGTGVNEKLFF. This chain joins TRBV29-1 and TRBJ1-4; TRBD1 agrees at 10 bases. This CDR3 comprises 14 residues. The J segment lost 4 bases and the V segment lost 5 bases, leaving 4 bases of the junction unmatched. Germline CDR1 reads SQVTM; CDR2 reads ANQGSEA.

CDR3 sequence (DNA): TGTGCCAGCAGGCCATGGACAGGGATAGGGCTAAGCACAGATACGCAGTATTTT. Its translation is CASRPWTGIGLSTDTQYF. V usage is TRBV27 and J usage is TRBJ2-3, with 8 bases fitting TRBD1. This CDR3 contains 18 residues. Germline lookup yields CDR1 MNHEY and CDR2 SMNVEV (reference sequence). Losses at the gene ends were 6 bases for V and 0 bases for J; bases not matched to a gene: 14.

Regarding this clone: Other DNA sequences in the same sample also yield this CDR3. The V gene is TRBV30, the J gene TRBJ2-7, with D possibly matching TRBD2 (5 bases). Trimming took off 3 bases at V and 4 bases at J, with 7 bases between the two ends. The germline CDR1 and CDR2 sequences are GTSNPN and SVGIG (reference sequence). The CDR3 has 11 residues. The CDR3 DNA reads as TGTGCCTGGAGCGTAGCGTACGAGCAGTACTTC. This translates into CAWSVAYEQYF.

The rearrangement uses TRBV27 and TRBJ2-1; perhaps TRBD2 as D (5 bases). Trimming took off 3 bases at V and 4 bases at J, with 19 bases between the two ends. Germline V gives CDR1 MNHEY, CDR2 SMNVEV (reference sequence). The CDR3 totals 17 residues. CDR3 coding DNA: TGTGCCAGCAGTTTTGGTTGGAGCGGTCTGATATACAATGAGCAGTTCTTC. Protein: CASSFGWSGLIYNEQFF.

The chain combines TRBV14 with TRBJ2-2, with 8 bases aligning to TRBD1. The germline CDR1 and CDR2 sequences are SGHDN and FVKESK. The CDR3 is 16 amino acids. With V trimmed by 1 base and J by 5 bases, 6 bases remained unmatched. The CDR3 reads CASSQAGQELTGELFF. In DNA form, the CDR3 reads TGTGCCAGCAGCCAAGCGGGACAGGAGCTTACCGGGGAGCTGTTTTTT.

The J gene is TRBJ2-1, the V gene TRBV7-9, with D perhaps given as TRBD1 or TRBD2 (5 bases each). The CDR3 runs 17 residues. Germline values: CDR1 SEHNR, CDR2 FQNEAQ (reference sequence). V was pared by 5 bases and J by 0 bases, with 17 bases between. The CDR3 sequence: CASSPLRWGSSYNEQFF. CDR3 sequence (DNA): TGTGCCAGCAGCCCCCTGCGGTGGGGGAGCTCCTACAATGAGCAGTTCTTC.

The V call is TRBV29-1, the J call TRBJ2-5, with 12 bases fitting TRBD1. Trimming cost V 0 bases and J 4 bases; bases outside gene matches: 6. The germline gives CDR1 SQVTM, CDR2 ANQGSEA. The CDR3 sequence is 16 residues long. DNA of the CDR3: TGCAGCGTTGAAGACCCCGGGACAGGGGGCGTAGAGACCCAGTACTTC. This codes for CSVEDPGTGGVETQYF. Combining the CDR3 with reference TRBV29-1 and TRBJ2-5 gives the whole variable domain SAVISQKPSRDICQRGTSLTIQCQVDSQVTMMFWYRQQPGQSLTLIATANQGSEATYESGFVIDKFPISRPNLTFSTLTVSNMSPEDSSIYLCSVEDPGTGGVETQYFGPGTRLLVL.

This chain joins TRBV19 and TRBJ2-3, with a weak D call TRBD1 (5 bases). V gave up 4 bases and J gave up 0 bases, with 11 bases separating them. The germline gives CDR1 LNHDA, CDR2 SQIVND (reference sequence). CDR3 length equals 15 residues. CDR3 amino acids: CASSNAGWSTDTQYF. DNA for the CDR3: TGTGCCAGTAGTAACGCAGGGTGGAGCACAGATACGCAGTATTTT.

J is TRBJ1-5 and V is TRBV6-1, with 8 bases identical to TRBD1. The length of the CDR3 is 15 residues. V was clipped by 3 bases and J by 4 bases; unmatched bases: 5. Germline V gives CDR1 MNHNS, CDR2 SASEGT. The CDR3 sequence is CASSEGTGTNQPQHF. The CDR3 bases are TGTGCCAGCAGTGAGGGGACAGGCACAAATCAGCCCCAGCATTTT.

The chain employs TRBV15 and TRBJ2-7, with TRBD2 as a possible D gene (6 bases). The V gene lost 7 bases and the J gene lost 5 bases, with 9 bases spanning the gap. The germline V gene has CDR1 LNHNV and CDR2 YYDKDF (reference sequence). CDR3 size: 11 residues. The CDR3 coding sequence is TGTGCCACCACCGGGGGAGACGAGCAGTACTTC. This gives the protein CATTGGDEQYF.

The chain combines TRBV11-2 with TRBJ2-7, with TRBD2 identical over 10 bases. Germline-derived CDR1 and CDR2 are SGHAT and FQNNGV. CDR3 length: 15 residues. Unmatched junction bases numbered 8, after V lost 5 bases and J lost 4 bases. CDR3 region: CASSLRSSGSYEQYF. The CDR3 DNA reads TGTGCCAGCAGCCTTCGGTCTAGCGGGAGTTACGAGCAGTACTTC.

The V call is TRBV28, the J call TRBJ2-7; 11 nucleotides agree with TRBD2. The CDR3 sequence is 16 residues long. V lost 3 bases, J lost 2 bases, and 6 bases stayed unmatched. The germline V gene has CDR1 MDHEN and CDR2 SYDVKM. The CDR3 sequence: CASSFSLAGGTYEQYF. For the CDR3, the DNA is TGTGCCAGCAGTTTCTCCTTAGCGGGAGGGACCTACGAGCAGTACTTC.

J is TRBJ2-3 and V is TRBV7-9; D remains ambiguous. Germline lookup yields CDR1 SEHNR and CDR2 FQNEAQ (reference sequence). The CDR3 loop spans 14 amino acids. V lost 5 bases to trimming and J lost 1 base, with 10 bases between them. The CDR3 spells CASSPPTRTDTQYF. The CDR3 nucleotides read TGTGCCAGCAGCCCGCCGACCCGCACAGATACGCAGTATTTT.

This rearrangement joins TRBV28 to TRBJ2-1; 14 positions match TRBD2. CDR1 is MDHEN, CDR2 SYDVKM, per germline. The CDR3 is 19 residues long. The V gene end was trimmed by 6 bases and the J gene end by 2 bases; junction bases not matched to a gene: 12. The CDR3 coding sequence is TGTGCCAGCAGAAATTTGGGACTAGCGGGAGTCGGGCCCTACAATGAGCAGTTCTTC. Translating gives CASRNLGLAGVGPYNEQFF.

This clone was seen a few times. Other DNA sequences in this specimen translate into the identical CDR3. The chain combines TRBV28 with TRBJ1-1; maybe TRBD1 (5 bases). CDR1 is MDHEN, CDR2 SYDVKM, per germline. Between the trimmed V and J ends, which lost 6 bases and 2 bases, there was a span of 7 bases. The CDR3 runs 12 residues. CDR3 bases: TGTGCCAGCAGCCAGGGTAACACTGAAGCTTTCTTT. Its protein is CASSQGNTEAFF.

The gene calls are TRBV10-3 and TRBJ2-1; 11 bases agree with TRBD2. V gave up 2 bases and J gave up 8 bases; unmatched junction bases: 8. CDR1 and CDR2 from the germline V gene are ENHRY and SYGVKD. CDR3 length: 16 amino acids. The CDR3 loop reads CAISEPSSGRGYEQFF. DNA of the CDR3: TGTGCCATCAGTGAGCCCAGTAGCGGGAGGGGTTATGAGCAGTTCTTC.

This chain links TRBV7-9 with TRBJ1-5; D not resolved. V was pared by 5 bases and J by 4 bases, with 9 bases between. Germline V CDR1 and CDR2: SEHNR, FQNEAQ (reference sequence). The CDR3 is 13 amino acids. The CDR3 bases are TGTGCCAGCAGCGTCGATAAAAATCAGCCCCAGCATTTT. Its translation: CASSVDKNQPQHF.

The chain has TRBV28 and TRBJ2-2; 8 bases line up with TRBD2. The CDR3 sequence is 17 residues long. Germline CDR1 MDHEN, CDR2 SYDVKM. J gave up 3 bases and V 5 bases, and 11 bases lay outside the gene matches. The CDR3 region is CASSPSWLAGYTGELFF. The CDR3 nucleotides are TGTGCCAGCAGTCCCTCATGGTTAGCGGGATACACCGGGGAGCTGTTTTTT.